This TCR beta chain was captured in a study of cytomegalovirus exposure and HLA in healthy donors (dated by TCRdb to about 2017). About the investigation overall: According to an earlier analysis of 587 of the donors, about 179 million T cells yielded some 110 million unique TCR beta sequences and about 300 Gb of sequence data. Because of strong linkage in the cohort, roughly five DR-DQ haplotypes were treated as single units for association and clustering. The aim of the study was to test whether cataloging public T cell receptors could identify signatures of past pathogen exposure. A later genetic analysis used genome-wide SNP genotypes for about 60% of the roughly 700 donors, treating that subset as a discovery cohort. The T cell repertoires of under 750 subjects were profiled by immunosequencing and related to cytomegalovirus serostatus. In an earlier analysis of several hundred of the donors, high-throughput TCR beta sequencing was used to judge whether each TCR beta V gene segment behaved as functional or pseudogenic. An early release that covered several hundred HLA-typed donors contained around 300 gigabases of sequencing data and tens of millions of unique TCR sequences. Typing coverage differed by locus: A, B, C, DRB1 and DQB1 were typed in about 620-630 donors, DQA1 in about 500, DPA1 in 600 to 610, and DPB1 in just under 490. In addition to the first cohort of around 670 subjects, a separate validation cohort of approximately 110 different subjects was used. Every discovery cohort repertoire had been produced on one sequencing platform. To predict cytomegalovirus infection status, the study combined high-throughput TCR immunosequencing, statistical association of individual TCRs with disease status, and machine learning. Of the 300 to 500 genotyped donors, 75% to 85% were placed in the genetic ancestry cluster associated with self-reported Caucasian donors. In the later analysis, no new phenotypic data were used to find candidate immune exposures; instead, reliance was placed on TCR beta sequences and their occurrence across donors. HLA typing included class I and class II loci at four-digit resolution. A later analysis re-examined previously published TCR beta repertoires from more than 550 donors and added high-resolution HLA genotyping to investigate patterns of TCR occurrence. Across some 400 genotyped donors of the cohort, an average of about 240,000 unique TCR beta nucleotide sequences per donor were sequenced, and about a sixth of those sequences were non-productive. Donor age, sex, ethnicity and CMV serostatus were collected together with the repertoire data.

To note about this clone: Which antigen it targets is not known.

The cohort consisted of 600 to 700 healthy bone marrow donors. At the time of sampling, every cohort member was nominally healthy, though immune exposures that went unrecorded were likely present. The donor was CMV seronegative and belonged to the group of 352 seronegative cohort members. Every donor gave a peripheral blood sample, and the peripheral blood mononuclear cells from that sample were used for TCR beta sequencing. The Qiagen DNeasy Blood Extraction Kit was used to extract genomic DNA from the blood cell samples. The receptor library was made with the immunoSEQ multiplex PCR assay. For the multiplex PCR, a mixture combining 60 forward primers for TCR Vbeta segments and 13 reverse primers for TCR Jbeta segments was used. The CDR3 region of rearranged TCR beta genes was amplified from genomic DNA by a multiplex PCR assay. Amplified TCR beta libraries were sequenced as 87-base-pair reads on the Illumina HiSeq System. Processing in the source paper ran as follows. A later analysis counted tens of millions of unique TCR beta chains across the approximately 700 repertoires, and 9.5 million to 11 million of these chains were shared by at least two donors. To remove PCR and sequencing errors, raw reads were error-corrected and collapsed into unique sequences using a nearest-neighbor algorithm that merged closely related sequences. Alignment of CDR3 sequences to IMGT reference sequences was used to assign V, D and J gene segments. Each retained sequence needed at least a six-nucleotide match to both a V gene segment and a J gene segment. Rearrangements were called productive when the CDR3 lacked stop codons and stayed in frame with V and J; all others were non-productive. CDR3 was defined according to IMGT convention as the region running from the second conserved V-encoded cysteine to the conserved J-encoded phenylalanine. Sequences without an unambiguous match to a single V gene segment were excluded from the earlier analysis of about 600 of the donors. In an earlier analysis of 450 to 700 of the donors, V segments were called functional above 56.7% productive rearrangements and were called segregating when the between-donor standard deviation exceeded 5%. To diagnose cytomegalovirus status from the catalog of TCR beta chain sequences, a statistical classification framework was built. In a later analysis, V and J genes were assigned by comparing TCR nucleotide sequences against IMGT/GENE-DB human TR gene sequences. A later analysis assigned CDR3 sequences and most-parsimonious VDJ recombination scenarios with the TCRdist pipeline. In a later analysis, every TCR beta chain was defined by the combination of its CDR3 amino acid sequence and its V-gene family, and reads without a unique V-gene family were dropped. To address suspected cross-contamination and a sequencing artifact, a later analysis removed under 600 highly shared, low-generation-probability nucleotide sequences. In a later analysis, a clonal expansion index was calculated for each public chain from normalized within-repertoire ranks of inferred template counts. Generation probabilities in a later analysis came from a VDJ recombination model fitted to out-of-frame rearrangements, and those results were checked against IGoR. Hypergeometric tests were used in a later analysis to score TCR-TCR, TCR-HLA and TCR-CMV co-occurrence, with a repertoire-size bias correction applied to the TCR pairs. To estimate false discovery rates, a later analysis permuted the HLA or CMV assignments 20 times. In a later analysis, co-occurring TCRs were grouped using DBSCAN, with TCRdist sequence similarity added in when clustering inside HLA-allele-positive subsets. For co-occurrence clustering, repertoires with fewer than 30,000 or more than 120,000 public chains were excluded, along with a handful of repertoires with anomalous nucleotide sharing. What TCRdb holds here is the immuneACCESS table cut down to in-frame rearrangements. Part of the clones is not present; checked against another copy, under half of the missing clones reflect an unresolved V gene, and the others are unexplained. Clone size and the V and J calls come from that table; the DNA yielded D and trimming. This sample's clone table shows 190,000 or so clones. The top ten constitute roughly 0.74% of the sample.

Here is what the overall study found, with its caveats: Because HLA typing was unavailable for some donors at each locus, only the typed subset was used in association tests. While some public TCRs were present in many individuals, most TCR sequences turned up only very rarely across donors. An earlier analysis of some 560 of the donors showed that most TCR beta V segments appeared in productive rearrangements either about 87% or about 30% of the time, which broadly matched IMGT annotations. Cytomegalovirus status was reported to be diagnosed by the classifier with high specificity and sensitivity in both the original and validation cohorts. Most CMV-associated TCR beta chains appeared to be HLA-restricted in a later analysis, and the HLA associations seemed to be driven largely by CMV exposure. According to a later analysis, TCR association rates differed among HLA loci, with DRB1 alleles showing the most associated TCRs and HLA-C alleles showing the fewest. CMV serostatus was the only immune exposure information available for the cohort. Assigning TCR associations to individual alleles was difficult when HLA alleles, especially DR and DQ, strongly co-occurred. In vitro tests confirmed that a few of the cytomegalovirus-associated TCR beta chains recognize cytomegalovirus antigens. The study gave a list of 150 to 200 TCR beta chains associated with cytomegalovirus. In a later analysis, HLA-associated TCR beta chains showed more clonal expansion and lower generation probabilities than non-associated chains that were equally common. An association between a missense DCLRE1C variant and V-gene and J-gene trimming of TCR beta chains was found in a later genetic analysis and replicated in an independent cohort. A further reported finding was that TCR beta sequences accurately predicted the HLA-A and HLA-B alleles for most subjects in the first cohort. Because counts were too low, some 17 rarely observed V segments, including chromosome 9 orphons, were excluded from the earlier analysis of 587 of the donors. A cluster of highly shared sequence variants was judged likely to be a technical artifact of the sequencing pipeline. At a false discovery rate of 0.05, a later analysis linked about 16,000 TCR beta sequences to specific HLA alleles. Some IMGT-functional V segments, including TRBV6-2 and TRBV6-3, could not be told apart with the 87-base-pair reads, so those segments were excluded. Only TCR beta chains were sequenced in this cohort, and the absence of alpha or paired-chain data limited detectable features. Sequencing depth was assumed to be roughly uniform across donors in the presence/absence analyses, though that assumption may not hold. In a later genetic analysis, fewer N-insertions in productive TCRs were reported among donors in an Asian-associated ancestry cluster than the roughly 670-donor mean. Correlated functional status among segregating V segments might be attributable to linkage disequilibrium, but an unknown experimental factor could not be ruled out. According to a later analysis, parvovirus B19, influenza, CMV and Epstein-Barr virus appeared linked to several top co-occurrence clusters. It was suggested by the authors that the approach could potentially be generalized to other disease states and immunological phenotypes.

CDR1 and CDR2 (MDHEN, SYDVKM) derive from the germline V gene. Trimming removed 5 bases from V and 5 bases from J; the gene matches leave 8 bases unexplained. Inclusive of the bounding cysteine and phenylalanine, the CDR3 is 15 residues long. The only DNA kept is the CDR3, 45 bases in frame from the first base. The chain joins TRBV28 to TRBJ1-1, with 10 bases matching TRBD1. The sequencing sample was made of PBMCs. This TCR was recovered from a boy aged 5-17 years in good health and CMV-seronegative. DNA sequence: TGTGCCAGCAGTCCCCGGACAGGGGGGTGGACTGAAGCTTTCTTT. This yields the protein CASSPRTGGWTEAFF.